This TCR beta chain was retrieved from a study of breast tumors, draining lymph nodes, adjacent tissues. Findings and caveats of the study: Findings are consistent with lymph node origin and intratumoral expansion of most tumor T cells. Tumors had less TCR diversity than lymph nodes, more than nontumor tissue.

A single record per CDR3 protein comes from TCRdb applying MiXCR to the multiplex PCR reads. The table lists 60,000 to 75,000 distinct CDR3 sequences, roughly 59% of them singletons. As for this clonotype: Its antigen is unidentified.

V was shortened by 2 bases and J by 7 bases, with 11 bases between the two germline ends. CDR3 size: 14 residues. Germline-derived CDR1 and CDR2 are SGHTA and FQGNSA. Sequenced sample: breast tumor tissue. This chain links TRBV7-2 with TRBJ1-4; no firm D call. This TCR was recovered from a female donor with breast cancer. Some clones in this sample may be carry-over from other donors' samples. The CDR3 DNA reads as TGTACCAGCAGCTTATCAACAGTTAGTGAAAAACTGTTTTTT. Translated, it gives CTSSLSTVSEKLFF.